This entry is about one T cell receptor (beta chain). These data come from a study of blood T cell repertoires in COVID-19. About the research overall: COVID-19 samples collected from the United States, Italy and Spain covered acute and convalescent phases. PBMCs, B-cell-depleted T cells, or T cells provided the cDNA or gDNA that made up the material.

The CDR3 has 15 residues. V was clipped by 3 bases and J by 5 bases, with 16 bases between them. The germline CDR1 and CDR2 sequences are LNHNV and YYDKDF (reference sequence). Original processing methods: It was from reference gene primer amplification that nucleated cell counts were estimated. Assay: immunoSEQ multiplex PCR; the TCRdb copy retains only in-frame clones and omits some. D and trimming come from the DNA, and the V and J calls and clone size come from that table. The table records 200,000 or so clones, about 90% of them present only once. The sequence came from a man between 35 and 55 years old with active or convalescent COVID-19. This sequence joins TRBV15 and TRBJ1-1, with a possible D match to TRBD1 (5 bases). The sequencing input was peripheral blood. The CDR3 spells CATSRGEDGGTEAFF. CDR3 DNA: TGTGCCACCAGCAGGGGTGAAGATGGGGGGACTGAAGCTTTCTTT.